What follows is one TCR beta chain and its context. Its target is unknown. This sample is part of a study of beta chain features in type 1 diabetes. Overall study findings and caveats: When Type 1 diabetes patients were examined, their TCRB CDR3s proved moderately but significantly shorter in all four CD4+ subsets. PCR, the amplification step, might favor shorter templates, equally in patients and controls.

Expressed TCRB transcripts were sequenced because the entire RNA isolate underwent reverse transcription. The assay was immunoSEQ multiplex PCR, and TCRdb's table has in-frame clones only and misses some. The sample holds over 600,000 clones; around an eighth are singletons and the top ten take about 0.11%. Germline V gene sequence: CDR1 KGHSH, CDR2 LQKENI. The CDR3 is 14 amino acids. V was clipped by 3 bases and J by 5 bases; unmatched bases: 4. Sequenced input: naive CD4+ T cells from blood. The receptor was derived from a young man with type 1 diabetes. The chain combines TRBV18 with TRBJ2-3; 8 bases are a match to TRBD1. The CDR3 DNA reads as TGTGCCAGCTCACCGCAGGGGGCTTTAGATACGCAGTATTTT. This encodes CASSPQGALDTQYF.